This entry lists 32 T cell receptor beta chains sequenced from one sample in a study of T-cell memory formation after mild COVID-19. Via MiXCR, TCRdb re-called the 5' RACE reads, giving one row per CDR3 protein. Seen here are roughly 200,000 distinct CDR3 sequences, about 22% observed once, and the top ten hold 20% to 25%. Input material: PBMCs or a T cell subset sorted from them (not recorded which). All receptors come from an adult woman who had mild COVID-19 (a few samples of this study predate the infection). Cell type and time point are not known.

This clonotype was recorded a few times. The gene calls are TRBV6-1 and TRBJ2-3, with 14 bases aligning to TRBD2. J was trimmed by 7 bases and V by 6 bases; bases with no gene match: 9. Germline CDR1 is MNHNS and CDR2 is SASEGT. The CDR3 consists of 16 residues. The CDR3 is CASRGLAGATGYTQYF. Here the CDR3 DNA reads TGTGCCAGCAGGGGACTAGCGGGGGCCACGGGCTATACGCAGTATTTT.

The CDR3 DNA is TGTGCCTGGAGTCCGGACTTATCGGTCTCCTACGAGCAGTACTTC. Encoded protein: CAWSPDLSVSYEQYF. This rearrangement joins TRBV30 to TRBJ2-7; D may be TRBD2 (5 bases). The germline V and J ends were trimmed by 2 bases and 0 bases, with 14 bases remaining between them. The CDR3 extends over 15 amino acids. CDR1 and CDR2 (germline): GTSNPN, SVGIG (reference sequence). Combining the CDR3 with reference TRBV30 and TRBJ2-7 gives the whole variable domain SQTIHQWPATLVQPVGSPLSLECTVEGTSNPNLYWYRQAAGRGLQLLFYSVGIGQISSEVPQNLSASRPQDRQFILSSKKLLLSDSGFYLCAWSPDLSVSYEQYFGPGTRLTVT.

CDR3 amino acids: CASSYAPDRVFGELFF. CDR3 coding DNA: TGTGCCAGCAGCTACGCCCCGGACAGGGTATTCGGGGAGCTGTTTTTT. The genes are TRBV7-6 and TRBJ2-2, with TRBD1 matching 8 bases. The CDR3 is 16 residues long. Germline V gives CDR1 SGHVS, CDR2 FNYEAQ. J lost 7 bases, V lost 4 bases, and 11 bases had no gene match. The complete variable domain, with remaining parts taken from reference TRBV7-6 and TRBJ2-2, reads GAGVSQSPRYKVTKRGQDVALRCDPISGHVSLYWYRQALGQGPEFLTYFNYEAQQDKSGLPNDRFSAERPEGSISTLTIQRTEQRDSAMYRCASSYAPDRVFGELFFGEGSRLTVL.

This clonotype occurred many times. This chain links TRBV10-3 with TRBJ2-7; no reliable D call. Germline V CDR1 and CDR2: ENHRY, SYGVKD. This CDR3 is 12 amino acids long. V was clipped by 2 bases and J by 2 bases, with 4 bases between them. The CDR3 sequence: CAISEGTYEQYF. CDR3 nucleotides: TGTGCCATCAGTGAGGGGACCTACGAGCAGTACTTC.

The rearrangement uses TRBV12-3 or TRBV12-4 and TRBJ2-1; perhaps D is TRBD1 or TRBD2 (5 bases each). V gave up 6 bases and J gave up 8 bases, with 11 bases separating them. The CDR3 covers 12 residues. Written as DNA, the CDR3 is TGTGCCAGCAGGGAGGCGACAGATGAGCAGTTCTTC. Translation gives CASREATDEQFF.

The chain links TRBV7-8 to TRBJ2-7; TRBD1 agrees at 7 bases. The CDR3 consists of 15 residues. V was pared by 1 base and J by 0 bases, with 3 bases of the junction left unmatched. Per the germline V gene, CDR1 is SGHVS and CDR2 is FQNEAQ. CDR3 bases: TGTGCCAGCAGCTTAGAACAGGGGCCCTCCTACGAGCAGTACTTC. It encodes CASSLEQGPSYEQYF.

The V call is TRBV7-3, the J call TRBJ2-1; 7 positions agree with TRBD2. The CDR3 is 16 residues long. Looked up from germline, CDR1 is SGHTA and CDR2 is FQGTGA. Germline trimming cut 8 bases from V and 6 bases from J; bases unmatched to any gene: 16. The CDR3 loop reads CASFDQEAGSPNEQFF. CDR3 DNA sequence: TGTGCCAGCTTTGACCAGGAAGCGGGGTCTCCCAATGAGCAGTTCTTC.

The chain recombines TRBV21-1 with TRBJ1-1. TRBV21-1 is given as a pseudogene. The length of the CDR3 is 13 residues. Here the CDR3 reads CASNGVTNTEAFF. The DNA for the CDR3 is TGTGCCAGCAACGGGGTGACGAACACTGAAGCTTTCTTT.

V usage is TRBV6-5 and J usage is TRBJ2-3; tentative D call: TRBD2 (5 bases). CDR3 length: 15 amino acids. The V end lost 0 bases, the J end lost 3 bases, and 10 bases lay between the germline ends. Per germline, CDR1 MNHEY and CDR2 SVGAGI. In DNA form, the CDR3 reads TGTGCCAGCAGTTACTCGAGAAGGACTACAGATACGCAGTATTTT. Its protein product is CASSYSRRTTDTQYF.

The rearrangement joins TRBV27 to TRBJ1-5; 7 bases align to TRBD1. The CDR3 sequence is 14 residues long. The V gene end was trimmed by 5 bases and the J gene end by 4 bases; junction bases not matched to a gene: 5. CDR1 is MNHEY and CDR2 is SMNVEV in the germline V gene (reference sequence). The CDR3 DNA sequence: TGTGCCAGCAGTACGACAGGGTTTAATCAGCCCCAGCATTTT. Its protein is CASSTTGFNQPQHF.

This chain connects TRBV7-9 to TRBJ2-6; 7 bases match TRBD2. The V segment lost 5 bases and the J segment 3 bases; nucleotides outside the gene matches: 13. Germline lookup yields CDR1 SEHNR and CDR2 FQNEAQ (reference sequence). This CDR3 comprises 18 residues. The CDR3 sequence: CASSQGGGQGFGANVLTF. Here the CDR3 DNA reads TGTGCCAGCAGCCAAGGCGGGGGTCAGGGATTTGGGGCCAACGTCCTGACTTTC. Drawing the rest from reference TRBV7-9 and TRBJ2-6, the complete variable domain is DTGVSQNPRHKITKRGQNVTFRCDPISEHNRLYWYRQTLGQGPEFLTYFQNEAQLEKSRLLSDRFSAERPKGSFSTLEIQRTEQGDSAMYLCASSQGGGQGFGANVLTFGAGSRLTVL.

V gene TRBV5-1 combines with J gene TRBJ1-1; 7 bases align to TRBD1. Germline assignment: CDR1 SGHRS and CDR2 YFSETQ. The CDR3 is 14 amino acids. Unmatched junction bases numbered 6, after V lost 6 bases and J lost 1 base. CDR3 sequence reads: CASTTTGANTEAFF. In DNA, the CDR3 is TGCGCCAGCACAACCACAGGGGCGAACACTGAAGCTTTCTTT.

The chain joins TRBV19 to TRBJ2-3, with 8 bases fitting TRBD1. The CDR3 contains 14 residues. V was clipped by 4 bases and J by 5 bases; unmatched bases: 5. The V gene's germline CDR1 is LNHDA and CDR2 SQIVND (reference sequence). CDR3 sequence: CASSRQGSGDTQYF. CDR3 bases: TGTGCCAGTAGTAGACAGGGGTCGGGAGATACGCAGTATTTT.

For this clonotype: The conserved phenylalanine or tryptophan normally closing the CDR3 is absent here, so this likely arose from a read error. The chain carries TRBV11-2 and TRBJ2-1, with D uncertain. Germline CDR1 SGHAT, CDR2 FQNNGV. This CDR3 is built from 15 residues. Trimming took 0 bases from V and 10 from J, leaving 16 bases between them. The CDR3 is CASSLEFVPYGEQFL. In DNA form, the CDR3 reads TGTGCCAGCAGCTTAGAGTTCGTCCCTTACGGGGAGCAGTTCTTA.

The V gene is TRBV5-6, the J gene TRBJ2-1; TRBD1 aligns across 7 bases. The germline V gene encodes CDR1 SGHDT and CDR2 YYEEEE. CDR3 length: 13 residues. V gave up 4 bases and J gave up 7 bases; unmatched junction bases: 5. The CDR3 nucleotides are TGTGCCAGCAGCCCGACAGGGTGGAATGAGCAGTTCTTC. This codes for CASSPTGWNEQFF.

The chain has TRBV4-2 and TRBJ1-1, with TRBD1 as a possible D gene (6 bases). CDR3 size: 17 residues. Trimming shortened V by 1 base and J by 5 bases, and 20 bases separated the two germline ends. Germline loops: CDR1 LGHNA, CDR2 YNFKEQ. This CDR3 reads CASSQVILGGRGTEAFF. The CDR3 region has the DNA TGTGCCAGCAGCCAAGTAATTTTGGGGGGGCGCGGGACTGAAGCTTTCTTT.

The rearrangement uses TRBV27 and TRBJ2-1; TRBD1 agrees at 11 bases. Germline trimming cut 4 bases from V and 5 bases from J; bases unmatched to any gene: 10. This CDR3 has 17 amino acids. The germline V gene has CDR1 MNHEY and CDR2 SMNVEV (reference sequence). CDR3 loop: CASSSLSWTGGHNEQFF. The CDR3 nucleotides are TGTGCCAGCAGTTCTCTCTCCTGGACAGGGGGCCACAATGAGCAGTTCTTC.

The CDR3 region is CASSLGTQGAGELFF. For the CDR3, the DNA is TGTGCCAGCAGTTTGGGGACACAGGGCGCCGGGGAGCTGTTTTTT. The genes are TRBV27 and TRBJ2-2, with D tentatively TRBD1 (6 bases). Per germline, CDR1 MNHEY and CDR2 SMNVEV (reference sequence). The CDR3 sequence is 15 residues long. The V end lost 3 bases, the J end lost 6 bases, and 14 bases lay between the germline ends.

The chain uses TRBV7-3 and TRBJ1-1; D is unresolved. Germline V CDR1 and CDR2: SGHTA, FQGTGA. The length of the CDR3 is 15 residues. Between the trimmed V and J ends, which lost 1 base and 3 bases, there was a span of 12 bases. The CDR3 nucleotides are TGTGCCAGCAGCTTAAGGGTAGGAGAGTACACTGAAGCTTTCTTT. Protein: CASSLRVGEYTEAFF. Looking up the rest from reference TRBV7-3 and TRBJ1-1 gives the full variable domain: GAGVSQTPSNKVTEKGKYVELRCDPISGHTALYWYRQSLGQGPEFLIYFQGTGAADDSGLPNDRFFAVRPEGSVSTLKIQRTERGDSAVYLCASSLRVGEYTEAFFGQGTRLTVV.

The gene calls are TRBV5-6 and TRBJ2-7, with a possible D match to TRBD1 (5 bases). The germline V gene encodes CDR1 SGHDT and CDR2 YYEEEE. This CDR3 has 13 amino acids. Trimming pared 4 bases from V and 5 bases from J, leaving 13 bases between. As DNA, the CDR3 is TGTGCCAGCAGCATATCAGGGTCCCACGAGCAGTACTTC. Its protein product is CASSISGSHEQYF. Full variable domain (remainder filled in from reference TRBV5-6 and TRBJ2-7): DAGVTQSPTHLIKTRGQQVTLRCSPKSGHDTVSWYQQALGQGPQFIFQYYEEEERQRGNFPDRFSGHQFPNYSSELNVNALLLGDSALYLCASSISGSHEQYFGPGTRLTVT.

This clonotype was counted at least ten times. This chain links TRBV9 with TRBJ2-1; D is unclear. The CDR3 has 12 residues. Trimming removed 3 bases at V and 0 bases at J, with 1 base between. Germline CDR1 SGDLS, CDR2 YYNGEE. The CDR3 is CASSASYNEQFF. The CDR3 DNA is TGTGCCAGCAGCGCCTCCTACAATGAGCAGTTCTTC.

The chain links TRBV9 to TRBJ2-1; D may match TRBD1 or TRBD2 (5 bases each). The length of the CDR3 is 13 residues. Germline CDR1 and CDR2: SGDLS and YYNGEE. With 0 bases removed from V and 11 bases from J, the gap between germline ends came to 12 bases. The CDR3 nucleotides read TGTGCCAGCAGCGTAGCCTATCCGGGACAGCAGTTCTTC. It specifies CASSVAYPGQQFF.

The V and J genes are TRBV5-5 and TRBJ2-3; 8 positions agree with TRBD1. Germline V gives CDR1 SGHKS, CDR2 YYEKEE (reference sequence). The CDR3 is 15 residues long. After removal of 0 bases from V and 7 bases from J, the junction contained 7 bases not matched to a gene. Here the CDR3 DNA reads TGTGCCAGCAGCTTGGGCTTCGACAGGGGAAATACGCAGTATTTT. Its translation is CASSLGFDRGNTQYF. Filled out from reference TRBV5-5 and TRBJ2-3, the complete variable domain reads DAGVTQSPTHLIKTRGQQVTLRCSPISGHKSVSWYQQVLGQGPQFIFQYYEKEERGRGNFPDRFSARQFPNYSSELNVNALLLGDSALYLCASSLGFDRGNTQYFGPGTRLTVL.

The chain carries TRBV7-8 and TRBJ2-7; 11 bases agree with TRBD1. CDR1 is SGHVS and CDR2 is FQNEAQ in the germline V gene. CDR3 length: 15 residues. The V and J ends lost 1 base and 4 bases, in that order; junction bases with no gene match: 3. CDR3: CASSLGGQGGYEQYF. In DNA, the CDR3 is TGTGCCAGCAGCTTAGGGGGACAGGGGGGTTACGAGCAGTACTTC.

The chain is built from TRBV9 and TRBJ1-6, with a weak D call TRBD1 (6 bases). Trimming stripped 7 bases from V and 8 bases from J, with 16 bases between. Germline assignment: CDR1 SGDLS and CDR2 YYNGEE. The CDR3 runs 14 residues. In nucleotides, the CDR3 is TGTGCCAGCGGAGCGGGGGGCGGTTATTCACCCCTCCACTTT. It encodes CASGAGGGYSPLHF.

This clonotype has just a few counts. The chain carries TRBV4-1 and TRBJ2-7; D is ambiguous. Germline CDR1 MGHRA, CDR2 YSYEKL. Trimming cost V 0 bases and J 1 base, with 10 bases left between them. The CDR3 contains 15 residues. CDR3 loop: CASSQDKGWSYEQYF. For the CDR3, the DNA is TGCGCCAGCAGCCAAGATAAGGGCTGGTCCTACGAGCAGTACTTC.

The CDR3 spells CASSWKVGTSYNEQFF. Here the CDR3 DNA reads TGTGCCAGCAGCTGGAAAGTCGGGACAAGTTACAATGAGCAGTTCTTC. The V and J genes are TRBV5-4 and TRBJ2-1; a possible D gene is TRBD1 (6 bases). CDR3 length equals 16 residues. The V gene lost 3 bases and the J gene lost 4 bases, with 17 bases spanning the gap. Germline loops: CDR1 SGHNT, CDR2 YYREEE (reference sequence).

This clonotype showed up just a few times. The V gene is TRBV29-1, the J gene TRBJ2-5; weak D call: TRBD1 (6 bases). Trimming pared 4 bases from V and 5 bases from J, leaving 20 bases between. The CDR3 consists of 15 residues. From germline, CDR1 is SQVTM and CDR2 ANQGSEA. In DNA, the CDR3 is TGCAGCGTTGTTGAAACAGGGCGTGCATGGGAGACCCAGTACTTC. It is translated as CSVVETGRAWETQYF. The whole variable domain, remainder taken from reference TRBV29-1 and TRBJ2-5, is SAVISQKPSRDICQRGTSLTIQCQVDSQVTMMFWYRQQPGQSLTLIATANQGSEATYESGFVIDKFPISRPNLTFSTLTVSNMSPEDSSIYLCSVVETGRAWETQYFGPGTRLLVL.

In nucleotides, the CDR3 is TGCAGCGTTGATGAGGGTTCTGACTACGAGCAGTACTTC. Amino acids: CSVDEGSDYEQYF. The V gene is TRBV29-1, the J gene TRBJ2-7; possible D gene TRBD2, 5 bases. Deletions cut 3 bases from V and 3 bases from J, with 12 bases between. The CDR3 runs to 13 residues. CDR1 and CDR2 from the germline V gene are SQVTM and ANQGSEA.

This clonotype was observed a few times. The rearrangement uses TRBV4-1 and TRBJ2-1; the D is unclear. Deletions cut 0 bases from V and 14 bases from J, with 11 bases between. The CDR3 runs to 12 residues. Germline lookup yields CDR1 MGHRA and CDR2 YSYEKL. The CDR3 region has the DNA TGCGCCAGCAGCCAAGAAGGTCCAGAGAAGTTCTTC. Protein: CASSQEGPEKFF.

The chain is built from TRBV6-4 and TRBJ2-1; the match to TRBD1 covers 10 bases. Germline V gene lookup returns CDR1 MRHNA and CDR2 SNTAGT. After removal of 2 bases from V and 8 bases from J, the junction contained 3 bases not matched to a gene. This CDR3 has 14 residues. CDR3 loop: CASSDRTGGHEQFF. CDR3 in DNA: TGTGCCAGCAGTGACCGGACAGGGGGGCATGAGCAGTTCTTC.

The chain joins TRBV7-9 to TRBJ2-5, with D perhaps given as TRBD1 or TRBD2 (5 bases each). The germline V gene has CDR1 SEHNR and CDR2 FQNEAQ (reference sequence). V lost 2 bases to trimming and J lost 5 bases, with 15 bases between them. The CDR3 consists of 15 residues. DNA for the CDR3: TGTGCCAGCAGCTTATCAGGGACCGCGTCGGAGACCCAGTACTTC. Translating gives CASSLSGTASETQYF.